The 14 T cell receptor beta chains listed next were all sequenced from one sample in a study of blood T cell repertoires in COVID-19. Some clones are missing from TCRdb's copy, which holds only in-frame ones; the method was immunoSEQ multiplex PCR. The sample includes nearly 250,000 clones, approximately 85% of them seen just once. Sequenced: PBMCs or T cells enriched from blood (not recorded which). These receptors were taken from a woman aged 45-65 years with acute COVID-19.

J is TRBJ1-5 and V is TRBV6-1; perhaps TRBD1 as D (5 bases). V lost 1 base to trimming and J lost 7 bases, with 11 bases between them. CDR1 and CDR2 (germline): MNHNS, SASEGT. This CDR3 is 14 amino acids long. DNA of the CDR3: TGTGCCAGCAGTGAAGACCAGGGTTGGCAGCCCCAGCATTTT. Translated: CASSEDQGWQPQHF.

The CDR3 reads CASSQEGQASYGYTF. The CDR3 nucleotides read TGCGCCAGCAGCCAAGAAGGACAGGCCTCTTATGGCTACACCTTC. The V call is TRBV4-1, the J call TRBJ1-2, with 7 bases matching TRBD1. CDR1 is MGHRA, CDR2 YSYEKL, per germline. J lost 5 bases, V lost 0 bases, and 6 bases had no gene match. This CDR3 comprises 15 residues.

The J gene is TRBJ1-1, the V gene TRBV3-1 (or the pseudogene TRBV3-2), with TRBD1 matching 7 bases. CDR3 length: 14 residues. The V gene end was trimmed by 6 bases and the J gene end by 1 base; junction bases not matched to a gene: 5. The germline V gene has CDR1 LGHDT and CDR2 YNNKEL (reference sequence). The CDR3, as DNA: TGTGCCAGCAGAAGACAGGGCGGGAACACTGAAGCTTTCTTT. It specifies CASRRQGGNTEAFF.

The V call is TRBV20-1, the J call TRBJ2-3; a weak D match, TRBD2 (6 bases). The germline V gene has CDR1 DFQATT and CDR2 SNEGSKA (reference sequence). The CDR3 has 16 residues. V was shortened by 4 bases and J by 2 bases, with 19 bases between the two germline ends. This CDR3 is CSANEEAGPDTDTQYF. CDR3 nucleotides: TGCAGTGCTAATGAGGAGGCGGGGCCCGACACAGATACGCAGTATTTT.

The V and J genes are TRBV9 and TRBJ1-3; D is uncertain. Germline V lookup: CDR1 SGDLS, CDR2 YYNGEE. The CDR3 sequence is 15 residues long. V dropped 0 bases and J dropped 2 bases, with 9 bases sitting between them. CDR3 nucleotides: TGTGCCAGCAGCGTAGTGGGCGCACCTGGAAACACCATATATTTT. Protein sequence: CASSVVGAPGNTIYF.

The chain links TRBV6-5 to TRBJ1-3; D not certain. Germline V gene lookup returns CDR1 MNHEY and CDR2 SVGAGI. CDR3 size: 14 residues. Trimming cost V 6 bases and J 0 bases, with 9 bases left between them. For the CDR3, the DNA is TGTGCCAGCAGCGCGGGTAACTCTGGAAACACCATATATTTT. Residues: CASSAGNSGNTIYF.

This rearrangement joins TRBV30 to TRBJ2-7; 8 nucleotides match TRBD1. CDR3 length: 14 amino acids. Germline CDR1 and CDR2: GTSNPN and SVGIG (reference sequence). Unmatched junction bases numbered 7, after V lost 2 bases and J lost 4 bases. The CDR3 protein is CAWSLGQGAYEQYF. The CDR3 nucleotides read TGTGCCTGGAGTTTGGGGCAGGGGGCATACGAGCAGTACTTC. Combining the CDR3 with reference TRBV30 and TRBJ2-7 gives the whole variable domain SQTIHQWPATLVQPVGSPLSLECTVEGTSNPNLYWYRQAAGRGLQLLFYSVGIGQISSEVPQNLSASRPQDRQFILSSKKLLLSDSGFYLCAWSLGQGAYEQYFGPGTRLTVT.

The V and J genes are TRBV6-4 and TRBJ2-3; no clear D. The CDR3 consists of 13 residues. Germline assignment: CDR1 MRHNA and CDR2 SNTAGT. V lost 3 bases to trimming and J lost 0 bases, with 4 bases between them. This CDR3 reads CASSEQSTDTQYF. The CDR3 coding sequence is TGTGCCAGCAGTGAACAGAGCACAGATACGCAGTATTTT.

This chain links TRBV10-1 with TRBJ2-4, with D uncertain. Germline CDR1 WNHNN, CDR2 SYGVQD (reference sequence). With 0 bases removed from V and 0 bases from J, the gap between germline ends came to 15 bases. This CDR3 contains 18 residues. CDR3: CASSESQGASVAKNIQYF. CDR3 nucleotide sequence: TGCGCCAGCAGTGAGTCGCAAGGAGCTTCGGTAGCCAAAAACATTCAGTACTTC.

The J gene is TRBJ2-1, the V gene TRBV11-3; TRBD2 matches at 9 bases. Germline V CDR1 and CDR2: SGHNT, YENEEA. The J segment lost 3 bases and the V segment lost 3 bases, leaving 0 bases of the junction unmatched. The CDR3 covers 14 residues. The CDR3 sequence is CASSFSGGYNEQFF. The CDR3 bases are TGTGCCAGCAGCTTTAGCGGGGGCTACAATGAGCAGTTCTTC.

The chain has TRBV2 and TRBJ2-1; 11 bases align to TRBD2. This CDR3 region has 15 residues. In germline, CDR1 is SNHLY, CDR2 FYNNEI. V gave up 6 bases and J gave up 4 bases; unmatched junction bases: 5. CDR3 in DNA: TGTGCCAGCAGACTTACTAGCGGGGGATACAATGAGCAGTTCTTC. Translated: CASRLTSGGYNEQFF.

This sequence joins TRBV9 and TRBJ1-2; TRBD1 matches at 7 bases. The CDR3 spans 14 residues. Germline-derived CDR1 and CDR2 are SGDLS and YYNGEE. The V and J ends lost 4 bases and 8 bases, in that order; junction bases with no gene match: 11. CDR3 sequence: CASSFRDSLIGYTF. The CDR3 DNA reads as TGTGCCAGCAGCTTCCGGGACAGCCTTATCGGCTACACCTTC.

The genes are TRBV6-2 or TRBV6-3 and TRBJ2-5, with TRBD1 identical over 9 bases. CDR1 MNHEY and CDR2 SVGEGT come from the germline V gene. V lost 4 bases to trimming and J lost 5 bases; unmatched junction nucleotides: 8. The CDR3 is 15 amino acids. Here the CDR3 DNA reads TGTGCCAGCAGTTCGACGACAGGGGGTAGGGAGACCCAGTACTTC. It codes for CASSSTTGGRETQYF.

This clone has a handful of counts. The rearrangement joins TRBV5-5 to TRBJ1-6, with D possibly being TRBD1 (6 bases). V gave up 3 bases and J gave up 5 bases, with 12 bases separating them. This CDR3 is 15 amino acids long. Germline CDR1 is SGHKS and CDR2 is YYEKEE (reference sequence). The CDR3 is CASSSKGVDNSPLHF. For the CDR3, the DNA is TGTGCCAGCAGCTCCAAGGGGGTCGATAATTCACCCCTCCACTTT.